This T cell receptor beta chain was retrieved from a study of regulatory T cells in long-lasting Graves disease. CDR3-region Arm-PCR and iRepertoire HTBI primers produced the TCR beta libraries. TCRdb fed the multiplex PCR reads into MiXCR, producing one record per CDR3 protein. Of about 660,000 distinct CDR3 sequences listed, approximately 31% are singletons. With 0 bases removed from V and 3 bases from J, the gap between germline ends came to 11 bases. The CDR3 runs 15 residues. The germline V gene has CDR1 LNHNV and CDR2 YYDKDF (reference sequence). Time point defined: persistent/refractory GD, antithyroid drugs over 5 years with positive TRAb. PBMC-derived RNA was used for the TCR library.

The rearrangement links TRBV15 to TRBJ1-2, with unresolved D. This receptor was identified in a female donor with Graves disease. The material was peripheral blood mononuclear cells (PBMCs), obtained when the disease was refractory, from a patient treated with antithyroid drugs. This CDR3 is CATSRDLWEDYGYTF. The DNA for the CDR3 is TGTGCCACCAGCAGAGATCTCTGGGAGGACTATGGCTACACCTTC.